This TCR beta chain was sequenced in a study of OX40 agonist ivuxolimab in advanced cancers. Study-wide points: Partial responders receiving 0.1-3.0 mg/kg showed among the lowest clonal expansion.

With respect to this clone: The antigen remains undetermined.

This CDR3 region has 16 residues. Unmatched junction bases numbered 8, after V lost 0 bases and J lost 4 bases. Germline loops: CDR1 LNHDA, CDR2 SQIVND (reference sequence). Clones were sequenced by immunoSEQ multiplex PCR, and TCRdb holds only the in-frame ones, with some missing. The sample records about 77,000 clones, over 70% being singletons. Sequences were derived from CD4+ or CD8+ T cells sorted from blood, sampled in a trial of the OX40 agonist ivuxolimab. This clonotype was obtained from an adult with an advanced solid tumor such as melanoma, head and neck, liver or kidney cancer. The gene calls are TRBV19 and TRBJ1-2, with 7 bases fitting TRBD1. The CDR3 here is CASSIDTGTVFYGYTF. The CDR3 DNA reads as TGTGCCAGTAGTATAGACACCGGGACAGTGTTCTATGGCTACACCTTC.